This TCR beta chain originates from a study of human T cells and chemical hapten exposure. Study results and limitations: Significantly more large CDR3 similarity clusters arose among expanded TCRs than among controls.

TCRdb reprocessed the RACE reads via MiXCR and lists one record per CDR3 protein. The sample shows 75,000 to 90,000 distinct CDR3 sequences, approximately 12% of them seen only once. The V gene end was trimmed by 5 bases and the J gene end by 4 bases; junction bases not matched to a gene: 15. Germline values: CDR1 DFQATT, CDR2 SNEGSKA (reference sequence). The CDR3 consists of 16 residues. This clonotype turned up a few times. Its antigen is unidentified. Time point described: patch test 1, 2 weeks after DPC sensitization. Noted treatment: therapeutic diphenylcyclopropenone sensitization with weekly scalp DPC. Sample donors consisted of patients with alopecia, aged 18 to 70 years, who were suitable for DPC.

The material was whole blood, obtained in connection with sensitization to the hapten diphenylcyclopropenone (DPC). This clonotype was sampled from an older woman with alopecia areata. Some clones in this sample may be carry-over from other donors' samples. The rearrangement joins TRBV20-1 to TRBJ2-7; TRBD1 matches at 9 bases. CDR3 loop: CSALTYTGTGQYEQYF. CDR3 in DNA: TGCAGTGCTCTCACCTACACCGGGACAGGGCAATACGAGCAGTACTTC.